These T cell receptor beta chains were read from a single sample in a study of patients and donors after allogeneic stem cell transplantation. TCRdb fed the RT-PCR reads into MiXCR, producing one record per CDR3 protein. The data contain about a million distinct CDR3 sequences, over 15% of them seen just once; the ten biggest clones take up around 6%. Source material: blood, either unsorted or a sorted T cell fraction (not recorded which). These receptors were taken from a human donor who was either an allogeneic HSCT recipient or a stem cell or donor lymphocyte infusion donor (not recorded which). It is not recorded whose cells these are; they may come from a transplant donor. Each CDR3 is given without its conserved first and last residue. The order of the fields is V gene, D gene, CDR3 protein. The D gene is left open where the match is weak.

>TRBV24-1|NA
ATSPTDTQY
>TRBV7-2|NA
ASSRPLGQNYGYT
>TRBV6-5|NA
ASSQGLNTQY
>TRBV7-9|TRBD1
ASSLVRGQNSPLH
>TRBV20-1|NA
SARDTNTEAF
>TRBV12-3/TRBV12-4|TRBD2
ASSAGTSGSSGETQY
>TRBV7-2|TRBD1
ASSLDRGFSGNTIY
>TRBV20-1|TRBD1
SAGDRSNTGELF
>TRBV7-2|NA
ASSPDSFGEQY
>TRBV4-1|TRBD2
ASSGLAGEYYEQY
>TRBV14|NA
ASSQDRRANSYNEQF
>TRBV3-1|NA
ASSRKGWNYGYT
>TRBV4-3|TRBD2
ARSQDPAGGYNEQF
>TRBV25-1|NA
ASGGRTDTQY
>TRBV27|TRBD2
ASSLSRLLVRAGVADTQY
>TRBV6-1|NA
ASSNQDSRTEAF
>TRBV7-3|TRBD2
ASSSHPGLGRNEQF
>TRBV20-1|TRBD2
SATSGATDTQY
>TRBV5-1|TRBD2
ASSLGLAGTMETQY
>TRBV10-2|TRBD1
ASSETGGVNEKLF
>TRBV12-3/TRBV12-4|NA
ASSLGGRTNTEAF
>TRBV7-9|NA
ASIKWGGRDQETQY